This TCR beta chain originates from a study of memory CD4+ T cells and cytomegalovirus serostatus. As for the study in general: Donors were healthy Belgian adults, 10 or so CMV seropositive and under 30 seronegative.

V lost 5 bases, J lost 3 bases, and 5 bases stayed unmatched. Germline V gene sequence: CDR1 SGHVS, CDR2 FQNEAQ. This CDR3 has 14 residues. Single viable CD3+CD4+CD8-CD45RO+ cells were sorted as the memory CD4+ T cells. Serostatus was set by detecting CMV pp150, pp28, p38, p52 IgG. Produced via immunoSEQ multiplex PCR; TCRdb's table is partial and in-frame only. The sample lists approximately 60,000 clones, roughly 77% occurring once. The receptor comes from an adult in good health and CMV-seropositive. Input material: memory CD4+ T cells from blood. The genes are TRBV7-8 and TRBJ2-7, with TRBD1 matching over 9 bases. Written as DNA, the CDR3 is TGTGCCAGCAGCGGTCAGACAGGGGGCTACGAGCAGTACTTC. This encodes CASSGQTGGYEQYF.